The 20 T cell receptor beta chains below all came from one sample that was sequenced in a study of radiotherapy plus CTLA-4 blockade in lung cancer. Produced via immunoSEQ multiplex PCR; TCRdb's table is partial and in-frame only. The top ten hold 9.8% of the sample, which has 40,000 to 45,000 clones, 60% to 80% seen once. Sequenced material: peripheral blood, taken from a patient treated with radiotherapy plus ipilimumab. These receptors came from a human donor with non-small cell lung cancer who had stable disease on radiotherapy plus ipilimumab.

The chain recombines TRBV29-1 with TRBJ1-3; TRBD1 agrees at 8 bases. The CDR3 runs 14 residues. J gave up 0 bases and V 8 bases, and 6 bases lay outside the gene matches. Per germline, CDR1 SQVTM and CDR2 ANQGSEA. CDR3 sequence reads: CSMTRGPSGNTIYF. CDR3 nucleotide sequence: TGCAGCATGACCAGGGGGCCCTCTGGAAACACCATATATTTT.

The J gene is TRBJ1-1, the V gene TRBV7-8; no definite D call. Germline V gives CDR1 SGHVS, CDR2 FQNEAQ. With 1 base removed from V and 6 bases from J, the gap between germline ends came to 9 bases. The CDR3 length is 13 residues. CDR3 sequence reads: CASSLERISEAFF. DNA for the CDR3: TGTGCCAGCAGCTTAGAGAGAATCTCTGAAGCTTTCTTT.

DNA of the CDR3: TGTGCCAGCCAAATTAACAGGGGTCCCGGGGAGCTGTTTTTT. It translates to CASQINRGPGELFF. V gene TRBV6-5 combines with J gene TRBJ2-2, with 7 bases that match TRBD1. V lost 8 bases to trimming and J lost 6 bases; unmatched junction nucleotides: 9. This CDR3 is built from 14 residues. CDR1 and CDR2 from the germline V gene are MNHEY and SVGAGI.

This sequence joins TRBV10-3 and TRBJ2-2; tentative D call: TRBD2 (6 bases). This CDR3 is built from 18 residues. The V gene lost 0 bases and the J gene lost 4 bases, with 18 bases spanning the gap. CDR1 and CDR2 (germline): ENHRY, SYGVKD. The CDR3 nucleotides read TGTGCCATCAGTGAGTCGCCCCCCCGGGAGCGGAGCACCGGGGAGCTGTTTTTT. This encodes CAISESPPRERSTGELFF.

The CDR3 nucleotides read TGTGCCAGCAGTTTTTGGAGCTCTGGGGCCAACGTCCTGACTTTC. Translation: CASSFWSSGANVLTF. J is TRBJ2-6 and V is TRBV27, with unresolved D. The CDR3 runs 15 residues. V was cut by 3 bases and J by 0 bases, with 6 bases left in between. CDR1 MNHEY and CDR2 SMNVEV come from the germline V gene (reference sequence).

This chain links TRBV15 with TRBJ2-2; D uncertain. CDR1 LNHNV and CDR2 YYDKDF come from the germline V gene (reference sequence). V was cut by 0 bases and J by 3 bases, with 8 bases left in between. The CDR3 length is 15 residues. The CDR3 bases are TGTGCCACCAGCAGAGAGGGCAGGTACACCGGGGAGCTGTTTTTT. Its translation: CATSREGRYTGELFF.

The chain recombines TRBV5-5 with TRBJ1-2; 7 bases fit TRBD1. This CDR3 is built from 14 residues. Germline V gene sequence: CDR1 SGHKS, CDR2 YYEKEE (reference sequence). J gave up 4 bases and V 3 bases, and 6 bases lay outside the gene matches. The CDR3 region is CASSSTGTSYGYTF. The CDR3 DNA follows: TGTGCCAGCAGCTCGACAGGGACGTCCTATGGCTACACCTTC.

CDR3 DNA: TGTGCCAGCACCGGAACCCTACCGGGGGAGTCGGATACGCAGTATTTT. Its translation is CASTGTLPGESDTQYF. The chain combines TRBV4-2 with TRBJ2-3; weak D call: TRBD2 (6 bases). With 7 bases removed from V and 6 bases from J, the gap between germline ends came to 23 bases. The CDR3 extends over 16 amino acids. Germline CDR1 and CDR2: LGHNA and YNFKEQ.

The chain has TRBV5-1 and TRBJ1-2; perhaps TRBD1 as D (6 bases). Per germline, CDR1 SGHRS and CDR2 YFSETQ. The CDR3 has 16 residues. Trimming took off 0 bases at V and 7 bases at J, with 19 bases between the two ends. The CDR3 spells CASSLGDTGSWGGYTF. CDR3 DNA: TGCGCCAGCAGCTTGGGCGACACAGGGAGCTGGGGTGGCTACACCTTC.

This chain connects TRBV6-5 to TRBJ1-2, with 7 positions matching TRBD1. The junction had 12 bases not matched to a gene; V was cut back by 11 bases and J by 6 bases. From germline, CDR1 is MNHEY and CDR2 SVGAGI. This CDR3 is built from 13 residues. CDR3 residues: CAVTRGQVDGYTF. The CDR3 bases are TGTGCCGTAACTAGGGGGCAGGTAGATGGCTACACCTTC.

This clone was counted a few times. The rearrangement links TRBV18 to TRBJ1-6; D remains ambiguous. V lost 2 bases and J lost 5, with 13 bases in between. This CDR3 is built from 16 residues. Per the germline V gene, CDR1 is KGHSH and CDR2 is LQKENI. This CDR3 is CASSPSSLSNNSPLHF. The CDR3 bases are TGTGCCAGCTCACCAAGCTCTTTAAGTAATAATTCACCCCTCCACTTT.

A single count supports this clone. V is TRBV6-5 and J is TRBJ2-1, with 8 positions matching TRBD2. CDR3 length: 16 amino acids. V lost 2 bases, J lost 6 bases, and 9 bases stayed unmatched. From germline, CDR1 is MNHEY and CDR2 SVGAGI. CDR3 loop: CASSYTNRGGGNEQFF. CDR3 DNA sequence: TGTGCCAGCAGTTACACTAACCGGGGGGGAGGCAATGAGCAGTTCTTC.

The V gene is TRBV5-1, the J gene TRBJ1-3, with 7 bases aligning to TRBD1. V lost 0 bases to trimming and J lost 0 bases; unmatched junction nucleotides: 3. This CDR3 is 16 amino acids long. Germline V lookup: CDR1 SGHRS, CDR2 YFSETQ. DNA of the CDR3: TGCGCCAGCAGCTTGGACAGGGGTAACTCTGGAAACACCATATATTTT. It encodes CASSLDRGNSGNTIYF.

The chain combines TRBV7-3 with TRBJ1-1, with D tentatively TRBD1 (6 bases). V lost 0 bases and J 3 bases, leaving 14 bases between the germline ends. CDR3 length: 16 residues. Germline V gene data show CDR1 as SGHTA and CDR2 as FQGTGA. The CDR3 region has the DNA TGTGCCAGCAGCTTAACAGGACAGATACACTACACTGAAGCTTTCTTT. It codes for CASSLTGQIHYTEAFF.

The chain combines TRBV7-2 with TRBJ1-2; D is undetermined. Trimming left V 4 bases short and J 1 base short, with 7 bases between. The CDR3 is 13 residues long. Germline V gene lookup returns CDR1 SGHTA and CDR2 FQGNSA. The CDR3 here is CASSSRVNYGYTF. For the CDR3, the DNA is TGTGCCAGCAGCTCGAGGGTTAACTATGGCTACACCTTC.

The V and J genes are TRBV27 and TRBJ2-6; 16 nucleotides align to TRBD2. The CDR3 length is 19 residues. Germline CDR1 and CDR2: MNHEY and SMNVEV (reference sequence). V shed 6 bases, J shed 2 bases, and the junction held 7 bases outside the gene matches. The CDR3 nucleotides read TGTGCCAGCAGGCGAGGGACTAGCGGGGGGGCTACTGGGGCCAACGTCCTGACTTTC. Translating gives CASRRGTSGGATGANVLTF.

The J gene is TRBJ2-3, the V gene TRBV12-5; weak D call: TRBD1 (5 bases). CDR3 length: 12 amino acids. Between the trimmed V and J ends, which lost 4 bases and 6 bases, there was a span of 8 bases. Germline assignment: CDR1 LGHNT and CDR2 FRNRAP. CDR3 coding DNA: TGTGCTAGTGGTTCCCCAGGGGATACGCAGTATTTT. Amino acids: CASGSPGDTQYF.

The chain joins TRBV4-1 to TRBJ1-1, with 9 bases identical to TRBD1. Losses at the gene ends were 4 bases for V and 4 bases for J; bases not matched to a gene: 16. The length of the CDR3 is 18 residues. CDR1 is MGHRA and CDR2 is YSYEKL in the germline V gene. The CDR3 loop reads CASSRFVPGQGLVTEAFF. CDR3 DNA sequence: TGCGCCAGCAGCCGATTCGTCCCGGGACAGGGTTTGGTCACTGAAGCTTTCTTT.

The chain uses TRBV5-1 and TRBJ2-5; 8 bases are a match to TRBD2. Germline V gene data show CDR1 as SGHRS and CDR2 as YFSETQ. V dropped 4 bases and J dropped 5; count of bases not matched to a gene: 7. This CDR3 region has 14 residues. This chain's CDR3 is CASSPGGALETQYF. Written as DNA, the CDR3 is TGCGCCAGCAGCCCCGGGGGGGCCTTGGAGACCCAGTACTTC. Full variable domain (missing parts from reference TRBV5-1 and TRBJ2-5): KAGVTQTPRYLIKTRGQQVTLSCSPISGHRSVSWYQQTPGQGLQFLFEYFSETQRNKGNFPGRFSGRQFSNSRSEMNVSTLELGDSALYLCASSPGGALETQYFGPGTRLLVL.

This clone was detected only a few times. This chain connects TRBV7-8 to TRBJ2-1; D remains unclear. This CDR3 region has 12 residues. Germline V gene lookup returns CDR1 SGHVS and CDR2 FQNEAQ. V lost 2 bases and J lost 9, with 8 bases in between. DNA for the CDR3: TGTGCCAGCAGCTTACCCGGTGGTGAGCAGTTCTTC. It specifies CASSLPGGEQFF. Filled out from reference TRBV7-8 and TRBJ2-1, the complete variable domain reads GAGVSQSPRYKVAKRGQDVALRCDPISGHVSLFWYQQALGQGPEFLTYFQNEAQLDKSGLPSDRFFAERPEGSVSTLKIQRTQQEDSAVYLCASSLPGGEQFFGPGTRLTVL.